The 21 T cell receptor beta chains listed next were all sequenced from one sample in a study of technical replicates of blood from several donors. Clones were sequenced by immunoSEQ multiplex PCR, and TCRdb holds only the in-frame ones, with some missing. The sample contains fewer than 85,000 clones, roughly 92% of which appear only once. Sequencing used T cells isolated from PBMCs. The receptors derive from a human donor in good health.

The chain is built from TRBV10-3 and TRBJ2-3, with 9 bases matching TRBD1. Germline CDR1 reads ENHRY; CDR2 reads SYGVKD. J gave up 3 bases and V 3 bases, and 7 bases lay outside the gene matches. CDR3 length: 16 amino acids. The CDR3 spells CAISEDRGLVTDTQYF. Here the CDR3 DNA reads TGTGCCATCAGTGAAGACAGGGGGTTGGTGACAGATACGCAGTATTTT.

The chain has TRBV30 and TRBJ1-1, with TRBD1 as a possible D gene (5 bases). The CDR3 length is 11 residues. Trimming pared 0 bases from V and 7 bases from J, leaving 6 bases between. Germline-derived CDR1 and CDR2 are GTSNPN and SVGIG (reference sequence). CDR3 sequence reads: CAWSVTVEAFF. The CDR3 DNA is TGTGCCTGGAGTGTGACAGTTGAAGCTTTCTTT.

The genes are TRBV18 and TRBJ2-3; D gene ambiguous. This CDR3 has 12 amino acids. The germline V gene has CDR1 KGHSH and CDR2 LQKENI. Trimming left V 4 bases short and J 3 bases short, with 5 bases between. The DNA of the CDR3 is TGTGCCAGCTCACTCTTAACAGATACGCAGTATTTT. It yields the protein CASSLLTDTQYF.

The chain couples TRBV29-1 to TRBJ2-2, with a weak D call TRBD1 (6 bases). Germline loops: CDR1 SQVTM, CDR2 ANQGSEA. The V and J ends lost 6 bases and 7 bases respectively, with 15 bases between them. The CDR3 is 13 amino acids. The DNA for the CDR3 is TGCAGCGTGACCATGACAGGCGTCGGGGAGCTGTTTTTT. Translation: CSVTMTGVGELFF.

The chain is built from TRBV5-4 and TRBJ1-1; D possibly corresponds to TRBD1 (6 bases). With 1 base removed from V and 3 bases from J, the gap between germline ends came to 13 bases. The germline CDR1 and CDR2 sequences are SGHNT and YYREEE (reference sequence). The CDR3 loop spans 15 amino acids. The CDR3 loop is CASSLKRGAYTEAFF. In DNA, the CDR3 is TGTGCCAGCAGCTTGAAACGGGGGGCATACACTGAAGCTTTCTTT.

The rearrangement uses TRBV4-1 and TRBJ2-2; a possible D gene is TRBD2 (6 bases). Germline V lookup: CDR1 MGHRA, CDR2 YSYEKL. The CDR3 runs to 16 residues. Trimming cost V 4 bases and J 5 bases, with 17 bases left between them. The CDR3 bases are TGCGCCAGCAGCCGCACGGGAGATGTATATACCGGGGAGCTGTTTTTT. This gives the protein CASSRTGDVYTGELFF.

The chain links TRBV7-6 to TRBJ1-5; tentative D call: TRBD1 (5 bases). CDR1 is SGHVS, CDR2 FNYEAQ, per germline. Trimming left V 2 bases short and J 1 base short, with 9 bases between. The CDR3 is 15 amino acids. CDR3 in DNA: TGTGCCAGCAGCTTACGGGGGGGAAGCAATCAGCCCCAGCATTTT. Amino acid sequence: CASSLRGGSNQPQHF.

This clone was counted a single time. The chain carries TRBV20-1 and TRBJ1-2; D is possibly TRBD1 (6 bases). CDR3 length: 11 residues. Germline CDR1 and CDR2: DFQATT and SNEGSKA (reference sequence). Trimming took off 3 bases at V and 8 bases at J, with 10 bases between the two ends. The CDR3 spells CSASDRSGYTF. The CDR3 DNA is TGCAGTGCTAGCGACAGGAGCGGCTACACCTTC.

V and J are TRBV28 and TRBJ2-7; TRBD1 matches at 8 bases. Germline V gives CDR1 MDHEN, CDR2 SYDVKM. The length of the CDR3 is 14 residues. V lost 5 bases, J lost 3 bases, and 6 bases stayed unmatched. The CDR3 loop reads CASSGGQGIYEQYF. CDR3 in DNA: TGTGCCAGCAGTGGAGGACAGGGAATCTACGAGCAGTACTTC.

CDR3 sequence reads: CASSPPFGGSYEQYF. In DNA, the CDR3 is TGTGCCAGCTCACCTCCTTTCGGCGGGAGTTACGAGCAGTACTTC. V gene TRBV18 combines with J gene TRBJ2-7, with 7 nucleotides matching TRBD2. This CDR3 contains 15 residues. Germline V lookup: CDR1 KGHSH, CDR2 LQKENI. The junction had 9 bases not matched to a gene; V was cut back by 3 bases and J by 4 bases.

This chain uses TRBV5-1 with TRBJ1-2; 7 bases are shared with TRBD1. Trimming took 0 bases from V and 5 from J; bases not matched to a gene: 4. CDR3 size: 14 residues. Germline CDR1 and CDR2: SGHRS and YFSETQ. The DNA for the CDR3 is TGCGCCAGCAGCTTGGCCGGGACAGCTTATGGCTACACCTTC. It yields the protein CASSLAGTAYGYTF.

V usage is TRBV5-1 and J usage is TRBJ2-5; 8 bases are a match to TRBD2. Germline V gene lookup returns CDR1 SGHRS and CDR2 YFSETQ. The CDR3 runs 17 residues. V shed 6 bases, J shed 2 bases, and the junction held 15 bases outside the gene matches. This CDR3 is CASTRGLQGTSQETQYF. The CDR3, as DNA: TGCGCCAGCACCAGGGGCCTCCAAGGGACTAGTCAAGAGACCCAGTACTTC.

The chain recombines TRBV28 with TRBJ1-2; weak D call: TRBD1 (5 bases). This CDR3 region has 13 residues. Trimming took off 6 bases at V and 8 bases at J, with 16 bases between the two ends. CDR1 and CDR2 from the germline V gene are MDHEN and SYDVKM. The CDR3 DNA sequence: TGTGCCAGCAGCTCTCGTTACCCAGGGGGCTACACCTTC. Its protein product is CASSSRYPGGYTF.

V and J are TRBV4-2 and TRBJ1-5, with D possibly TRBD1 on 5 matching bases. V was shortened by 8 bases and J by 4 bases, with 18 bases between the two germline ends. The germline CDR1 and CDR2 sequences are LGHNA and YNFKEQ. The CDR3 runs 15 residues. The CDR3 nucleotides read TGTGCCAGCGGACCCGGGGCGGGAGCTAATCAGCCCCAGCATTTT. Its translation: CASGPGAGANQPQHF.

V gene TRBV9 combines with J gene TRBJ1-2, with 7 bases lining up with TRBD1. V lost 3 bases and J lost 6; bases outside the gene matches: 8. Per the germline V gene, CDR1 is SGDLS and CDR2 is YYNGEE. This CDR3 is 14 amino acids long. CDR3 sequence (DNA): TGTGCCAGCAGCGAGATGACAGGGATCGATGGCTACACCTTC. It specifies CASSEMTGIDGYTF. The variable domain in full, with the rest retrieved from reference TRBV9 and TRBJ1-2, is DSGVTQTPKHLITATGQRVTLRCSPRSGDLSVYWYQQSLDQGLQFLIQYYNGEERAKGNILERFSAQQFPDLHSELNLSSLELGDSALYFCASSEMTGIDGYTFGSGTRLTVV.

CDR3 region: CASSLEREPNLQETQYF. Here the CDR3 DNA reads TGTGCCAGCAGCTTAGAGCGGGAACCCAACCTCCAAGAGACCCAGTACTTC. The chain combines TRBV7-3 with TRBJ2-5, with 7 nucleotides matching TRBD2. CDR3 size: 17 residues. From germline, CDR1 is SGHTA and CDR2 FQGTGA. V lost 2 bases to trimming and J lost 1 base; unmatched junction nucleotides: 10.

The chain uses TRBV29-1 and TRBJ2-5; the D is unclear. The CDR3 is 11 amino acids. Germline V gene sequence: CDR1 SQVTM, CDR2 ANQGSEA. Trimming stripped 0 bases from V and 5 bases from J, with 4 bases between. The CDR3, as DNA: TGCAGCGTTGAAGATTATGAGACCCAGTACTTC. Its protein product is CSVEDYETQYF.

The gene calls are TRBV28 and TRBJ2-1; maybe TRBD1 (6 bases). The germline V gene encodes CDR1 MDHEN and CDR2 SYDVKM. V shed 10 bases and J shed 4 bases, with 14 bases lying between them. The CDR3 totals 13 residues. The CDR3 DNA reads TGTGCCACCCACCAGGACAGTTACAATGAGCAGTTCTTC. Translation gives CATHQDSYNEQFF.

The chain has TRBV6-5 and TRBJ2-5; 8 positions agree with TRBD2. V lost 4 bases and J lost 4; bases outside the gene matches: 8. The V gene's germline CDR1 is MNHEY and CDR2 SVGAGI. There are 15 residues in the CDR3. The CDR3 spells CASSSQGLAGETQYF. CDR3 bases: TGTGCCAGCAGTTCCCAAGGGCTAGCGGGAGAGACCCAGTACTTC.

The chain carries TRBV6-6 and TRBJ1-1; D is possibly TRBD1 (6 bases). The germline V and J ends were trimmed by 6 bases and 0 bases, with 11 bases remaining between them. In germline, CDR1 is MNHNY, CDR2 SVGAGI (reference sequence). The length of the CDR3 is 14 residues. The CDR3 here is CASRATGVNTEAFF. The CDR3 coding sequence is TGTGCCAGCAGAGCGACAGGAGTGAACACTGAAGCTTTCTTT.

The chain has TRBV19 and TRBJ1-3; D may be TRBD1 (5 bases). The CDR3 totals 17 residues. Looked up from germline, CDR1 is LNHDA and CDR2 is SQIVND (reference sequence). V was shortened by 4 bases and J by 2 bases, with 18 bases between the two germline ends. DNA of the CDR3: TGTGCCAGTAGTACCGATCCCAGGACAAGTCCTGGAAACACCATATATTTT. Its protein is CASSTDPRTSPGNTIYF.